These 27 T cell receptor beta chains came from one sample sequenced in a study of T cell clonality in common variable immunodeficiency. Method: immunoSEQ multiplex PCR; TCRdb's copy keeps in-frame clones and lacks some. The sample is made up of more than 55,000 clones, none counted only once. Material for sequencing was peripheral blood mononuclear cells. Receptors were obtained from a person between 18 and 75 years old in good health.

This clone was counted ten times or more. The read terminates 3 residues ahead of where the CDR3 ends, so the germline J gene completes it. This chain links TRBV7-8 with TRBJ1-1; D gene unclear. The CDR3 is made up of 13 amino acids. The germline CDR1 and CDR2 sequences are SGHVS and FQNEAQ. The V end was cut by 5 bases, the J end by 6 bases, with 13 bases between. Here the CDR3 reads CASSPEAPSEAFF. The CDR3 DNA, read in part, is TGTGCCAGCAGCCCAGAGGCTCCCTCTGAA. Drawing the rest from reference TRBV7-8 and TRBJ1-1, the complete variable domain is GAGVSQSPRYKVAKRGQDVALRCDPISGHVSLFWYQQALGQGPEFLTYFQNEAQLDKSGLPSDRFFAERPEGSVSTLKIQRTQQEDSAVYLCASSPEAPSEAFFGQGTRLTVV.

In its sample, this clone was seen many times. The read terminates 3 residues before the CDR3 end, so the remaining end is supplied by the germline J gene. This chain connects TRBV19 to TRBJ2-1; maybe TRBD2 (7 bases). V dropped 3 bases and J dropped 0 bases, with 18 bases sitting between them. CDR3 length: 18 amino acids. In germline, CDR1 is LNHDA, CDR2 SQIVND (reference sequence). The CDR3 region is CASSIGAGALSSYNEQFF. The CDR3 DNA, read in part, is TGTGCCAGTAGTATTGGGGCGGGGGCGCTTAGCTCCTACAATGAG.

This clone has a count of ten or more. The DNA ends 3 residues before the CDR3 does, and the rest of the CDR3 is filled in from the germline J gene. The rearrangement uses TRBV7-2 and TRBJ2-3, with D tentatively TRBD2 (5 bases). Looked up from germline, CDR1 is SGHTA and CDR2 is FQGNSA. There are 13 residues in the CDR3. The V end was cut by 5 bases, the J end by 6 bases, with 12 bases between. CDR3 sequence: CASSLSGGDTQYF. The CDR3 DNA, read in part, is TGTGCCAGCAGCCTAAGCGGTGGGGATACG.

This clone showed up many times. The read terminates 3 residues ahead of where the CDR3 ends, so the germline J gene completes it. This chain links TRBV6-2 or TRBV6-3 with TRBJ2-3; TRBD1 aligns across 7 bases. Germline V lookup: CDR1 MNHEY, CDR2 SVGEGT. The CDR3 is made up of 15 amino acids. V was pared by 6 bases and J by 0 bases, with 6 bases of the junction left unmatched. The sequenced part of the CDR3 DNA is TGTGCCAGCAGCCCCGGGACAGCAAGCACAGATACG. Amino acids: CASSPGTASTDT. The complete CDR3 sequence is CASSPGTASTDTQYF.

This clone was found a few times. A much more abundant neighbour one base away suggests this may be a read error. Read sequence stops 3 residues before the CDR3 end, and the germline J gene provides the missing end. This chain links TRBV7-6 with TRBJ2-4; D possibly corresponds to TRBD2 (6 bases). Germline CDR1 is SGHVS and CDR2 is FNYEAQ. The CDR3 is 13 residues long. Here the CDR3 reads CASSLSGQETQYF. The part of the CDR3 DNA that was read is TGTGCCAGCAGCTTAAGCGGGCAAGAGACT.

In this sample, this clone turned up many times. Coverage ceases 3 residues before the CDR3 finishes, and the germline J gene fills in the end. The V gene is TRBV20-1, the J gene TRBJ2-7; the D is unclear. The CDR3 has 13 residues. CDR1 is DFQATT, CDR2 SNEGSKA, per germline (reference sequence). Trimming cost V 5 bases and J 2 bases, with 13 bases left between them. The covered CDR3 bases are TGCAGTGCTCCATCTACCGCCACCTACGAG. It is translated as CSAPSTATYE. Given in full, the CDR3 is CSAPSTATYEQYF.

The sample holds many counts of this clone. The read halts 3 residues ahead of the CDR3 end, with the missing end drawn from the germline J gene. V and J are TRBV29-1 and TRBJ2-1; the D gene is possibly TRBD2 (5 bases). Trimming removed 4 bases at V and 7 bases at J, with 14 bases between. There are 13 residues in the CDR3. CDR1 and CDR2 (germline): SQVTM, ANQGSEA. CDR3 DNA (partial): TGCAGCGTTGTTGGTAACGGCGGGAATGAG. As protein: CSVVGNGGNE. The whole CDR3 region reads CSVVGNGGNEQFF.

Many counts were recorded for this clone. The read ends 3 residues before the CDR3 terminus; that terminus is restored from the germline J gene. The gene calls are TRBV4-1 and TRBJ1-4, with D maybe TRBD1 (6 bases). The CDR3 is made up of 16 amino acids. Trimming removed 5 bases at V and 5 bases at J, with 18 bases between. From germline, CDR1 is MGHRA and CDR2 YSYEKL. This CDR3 reads CASSFSVAGVNEKLFF. The covered CDR3 bases are TGCGCCAGCAGCTTTAGCGTGGCAGGGGTAAATGAAAAA.

This clone was seen repeatedly, ten times or more. The read halts 3 residues ahead of the CDR3 end, with the missing end drawn from the germline J gene. The chain carries TRBV19 and TRBJ2-5; TRBD1 matches at 7 bases. Germline CDR1 is LNHDA and CDR2 is SQIVND (reference sequence). The length of the CDR3 is 15 residues. The V gene end was trimmed by 2 bases and the J gene end by 2 bases; junction bases not matched to a gene: 5. The sequenced CDR3 bases are TGTGCCAGTAGTATACTCGGGACAGCGCAAGAGACC. Protein sequence: CASSILGTAQET. The CDR3 reads in full as CASSILGTAQETQYF.

This clone was counted at least ten times. The CDR3 goes on 3 residues after the read ends, and that part is filled in from the germline J gene. The chain recombines TRBV6-1 with TRBJ2-7, with unresolved D. Germline CDR1 reads MNHNS; CDR2 reads SASEGT. CDR3 length: 14 residues. Trimming removed 4 bases from V and 2 bases from J, with 12 bases in between. The DNA read from the CDR3 is TGTGCCAGCAGTGGTGGTGGCCGTCCCTACGAG. This codes for CASSGGGRPYE. The entire CDR3 reads CASSGGGRPYEQYF.

On this clone: The read comes to an end 3 residues before the CDR3 does, leaving the germline J gene to fill in the end. The V and J genes are TRBV19 and TRBJ1-2; D is perhaps TRBD1 (5 bases). This CDR3 comprises 13 residues. Looked up from germline, CDR1 is LNHDA and CDR2 is SQIVND (reference sequence). The CDR3 spells CASSMTDSYDYTF. Partial CDR3 DNA: TGTGCCAGTAGTATGACAGACTCCTACGAC.

At least ten counts were recorded for this clone. The CDR3 DNA, read in part, is TGTGCCAGTACAAACTCCGGGGGGGGCCGGAACACTGAA. It translates to CASTNSGGGRNTE. The entire CDR3 protein is CASTNSGGGRNTEAFF. The rearrangement joins TRBV19 to TRBJ1-1; D might be TRBD1 (6 bases). The sequenced fragment ends 3 residues before the CDR3 boundary, so the rest is inferred from the germline J gene. Germline lookup yields CDR1 LNHDA and CDR2 SQIVND (reference sequence). V lost 7 bases and J lost 1, with 19 bases in between. This CDR3 has 16 residues.

As regards this clone: The read comes to an end 3 residues before the CDR3 does, leaving the germline J gene to fill in the end. The rearrangement uses TRBV7-2 and TRBJ1-2; D unclear. CDR1 is SGHTA and CDR2 is FQGNSA in the germline V gene. This CDR3 comprises 13 residues. The CDR3 sequence: CASSSPTSYDYTF. The part of the CDR3 DNA that was read is TGTGCCAGCAGCTCCCCGACTAGCTACGAC.

Concerning this clone itself: The read stops 3 residues short of the end of the CDR3; the missing end is completed from the germline J gene. This chain uses TRBV5-5 with TRBJ1-5; D gene unclear. With 0 bases removed from V and 1 base from J, the gap between germline ends came to 5 bases. Germline CDR1 is SGHKS and CDR2 is YYEKEE (reference sequence). This CDR3 region has 14 residues. The CDR3 bases that were read are TGTGCCAGCAGCTTGGAACACAGCAATCAGCCC. This codes for CASSLEHSNQP. The full-length CDR3 reads as CASSLEHSNQPQHF.

This clone was seen a few times. Sequencing ends 3 residues short of the CDR3 end; the germline J gene provides the rest. This chain uses TRBV6-1 with TRBJ1-2, with a possible D match to TRBD1 (6 bases). The germline CDR1 and CDR2 sequences are MNHNS and SASEGT. This CDR3 is 13 amino acids long. CDR3 sequence: CASSAFDRLDYTF. The CDR3 DNA, read in part, is TGTGCCAGCAGTGCCTTTGACAGGCTCGAC.

Ten or more counts support this clone. Sequencing ends 3 residues short of the CDR3 end; the germline J gene provides the rest. The chain carries TRBV20-1 and TRBJ1-1; TRBD1 is a possible D gene (6 bases). This CDR3 region has 13 residues. CDR1 DFQATT and CDR2 SNEGSKA come from the germline V gene (reference sequence). The V gene lost 1 base and the J gene lost 4 bases, with 10 bases spanning the gap. The CDR3 loop reads CSARVDRTTEAFF. Incomplete CDR3 DNA: TGCAGTGCTAGAGTAGACAGGACCACTGAA.

This clone was observed at least ten times. The read gets to within 3 residues of the CDR3 end, and the germline J gene fills in the rest. J is TRBJ2-2 and V is TRBV5-1; the D gene is possibly TRBD1 (5 bases). V lost 1 base and J 1 base, leaving 8 bases between the germline ends. Germline assignment: CDR1 SGHRS and CDR2 YFSETQ. The CDR3 has 15 amino acids. This chain's CDR3 is CASSLNGQNTGELFF. Partial CDR3 DNA: TGCGCCAGCAGCTTGAACGGACAGAACACCGGGGAG.

Comments on this clone: The CDR3 extends 3 residues past the end of the read, so its final part is completed from the germline J gene. This chain uses TRBV7-9 with TRBJ2-3; D call uncertain. Per the germline V gene, CDR1 is SEHNR and CDR2 is FQNEAQ (reference sequence). The V and J ends lost 1 base and 0 bases respectively, with 8 bases between them. The CDR3 consists of 15 residues. The DNA read from the CDR3 is TGTGCCAGCAGCTTAGGTGAAACTAGCACAGATACG. Its translation: CASSLGETSTDT. The CDR3 as a whole reads CASSLGETSTDTQYF.

This clone showed up many times. The sequence runs out 3 residues before the end of the CDR3; the remainder is reconstructed from the germline J gene. The chain couples TRBV6-1 to TRBJ2-1; 12 bases map to TRBD1. V shed 2 bases and J 8 bases; nucleotides not matched to a gene: 10. The CDR3 loop spans 17 amino acids. Germline V gives CDR1 MNHNS, CDR2 SASEGT. CDR3 amino acids: CASSERVGTGGPYEQFF. The covered CDR3 bases are TGTGCCAGCAGTGAACGGGTTGGGACAGGGGGCCCCTATGAG.

This clone was found many times. The junction departs from germline at one end; a sequencing error may be responsible. The read terminates 3 residues before the CDR3 end, so the remaining end is supplied by the germline J gene. The chain combines TRBV4-2 with TRBJ1-3; D gene ambiguous. Germline V gene data show CDR1 as LGHNA and CDR2 as YNFKEQ. The CDR3 has 15 residues. The CDR3 DNA, read in part, is TGCGCCAGCAGCCAAGGCAACGGGGCTGGAAACACC. This sequence encodes CASSQGNGAGNT. The whole CDR3 sequence is CASSQGNGAGNTIYF.

This clone has a count of ten or more. Read coverage stops 3 residues before the CDR3 terminus; the germline J gene supplies the remainder. The gene calls are TRBV6-2 or TRBV6-3 and TRBJ2-2; the match to TRBD1 covers 7 bases. V was pared by 4 bases and J by 2 bases, with 7 bases of the junction left unmatched. The CDR3 is made up of 16 amino acids. The germline CDR1 and CDR2 sequences are MNHEY and SVGEGT. The sequenced part of the CDR3 DNA is TGTGCCAGCAGTTTGGACAGGCCGAGCAACACCGGGGAG. Amino acid sequence: CASSLDRPSNTGE. The CDR3 as a whole reads CASSLDRPSNTGELFF.

This clone occurred many times. The CDR3 end is not reached by the read, which stops 3 residues before it; the germline J gene fills it in. The chain carries TRBV5-1 and TRBJ1-3; D uncertain. CDR1 is SGHRS and CDR2 is YFSETQ in the germline V gene. CDR3 length: 14 residues. V lost 4 bases, J lost 7 bases, and 15 bases lay in between. CDR3 loop: CASSGGYRGNTIYF. The sequenced CDR3 bases are TGCGCCAGCAGCGGAGGGTATAGAGGCAACACC. The complete variable domain, with remaining parts taken from reference TRBV5-1 and TRBJ1-3, reads KAGVTQTPRYLIKTRGQQVTLSCSPISGHRSVSWYQQTPGQGLQFLFEYFSETQRNKGNFPGRFSGRQFSNSRSEMNVSTLELGDSALYLCASSGGYRGNTIYFGEGSWLTVV.

The table lists this clone with many counts. The sequence runs out 3 residues before the end of the CDR3; the remainder is reconstructed from the germline J gene. The chain carries TRBV5-6 and TRBJ1-3, with D possibly matching TRBD1 (5 bases). The V and J ends lost 4 bases and 0 bases respectively, with 11 bases between them. The CDR3 is made up of 15 amino acids. Germline V gene lookup returns CDR1 SGHDT and CDR2 YYEEEE. Incomplete CDR3 DNA: TGTGCCAGCAGCGGGGCCATTAACTCTGGAAACACC. Its translation is CASSGAINSGNT. The full CDR3 is CASSGAINSGNTIYF. Using reference TRBV5-6 and TRBJ1-3 for the parts outside the CDR3, the full variable domain is DAGVTQSPTHLIKTRGQQVTLRCSPKSGHDTVSWYQQALGQGPQFIFQYYEEEERQRGNFPDRFSGHQFPNYSSELNVNALLLGDSALYLCASSGAINSGNTIYFGEGSWLTVV.

This clone was counted many times. The read comes to an end 3 residues before the CDR3 does, leaving the germline J gene to fill in the end. The V call is TRBV18, the J call TRBJ2-3, with 7 bases aligning to TRBD1. The length of the CDR3 is 13 residues. Trimming at V came to 6 bases and at J to 4 bases, leaving 4 bases not matched to a gene. The V gene's germline CDR1 is KGHSH and CDR2 LQKENI. The CDR3 region is CASSPTGPDTQYF. Partial CDR3 DNA: TGTGCCAGCTCCCCGACAGGGCCAGATACG.

This clone was found many times. The sequenced fragment ends 3 residues before the CDR3 boundary, so the rest is inferred from the germline J gene. The chain is built from TRBV20-1 and TRBJ2-1, with TRBD2 identical over 9 bases. The CDR3 runs to 14 residues. With V trimmed by 2 bases and J by 5 bases, 4 bases remained unmatched. The germline CDR1 and CDR2 sequences are DFQATT and SNEGSKA (reference sequence). CDR3 protein: CSARRLAGHNEQFF. The sequenced CDR3 bases are TGCAGTGCTAGAAGGCTAGCGGGGCACAATGAG.

This clone was seen many times. The read finishes 3 residues shy of the CDR3 end, and the germline J gene is used to complete it. The chain recombines TRBV19 with TRBJ2-5; D may be TRBD2 (6 bases). The germline V and J ends were trimmed by 5 bases and 1 base, with 14 bases remaining between them. Germline V gives CDR1 LNHDA, CDR2 SQIVND (reference sequence). The CDR3 sequence is 15 residues long. The CDR3 loop reads CASSPRGGGQETQYF. CDR3 DNA (partial): TGTGCCAGTAGTCCAAGGGGAGGAGGCCAAGAGACC.

There are many counts of this clone. The CDR3 is cut off 3 residues early in the read; its end comes from the germline J gene. This chain connects TRBV9 to TRBJ1-1; possibly TRBD1 for D (6 bases). CDR3 length: 14 residues. Germline V gene data show CDR1 as SGDLS and CDR2 as YYNGEE. Trimming took 4 bases from V and 5 from J, leaving 15 bases between them. CDR3 DNA, as far as it was read: TGTGCCAGCAGCCCGTGGGGGCGAAAGACTGAA. Protein sequence: CASSPWGRKTE. The entire CDR3 is CASSPWGRKTEAFF.